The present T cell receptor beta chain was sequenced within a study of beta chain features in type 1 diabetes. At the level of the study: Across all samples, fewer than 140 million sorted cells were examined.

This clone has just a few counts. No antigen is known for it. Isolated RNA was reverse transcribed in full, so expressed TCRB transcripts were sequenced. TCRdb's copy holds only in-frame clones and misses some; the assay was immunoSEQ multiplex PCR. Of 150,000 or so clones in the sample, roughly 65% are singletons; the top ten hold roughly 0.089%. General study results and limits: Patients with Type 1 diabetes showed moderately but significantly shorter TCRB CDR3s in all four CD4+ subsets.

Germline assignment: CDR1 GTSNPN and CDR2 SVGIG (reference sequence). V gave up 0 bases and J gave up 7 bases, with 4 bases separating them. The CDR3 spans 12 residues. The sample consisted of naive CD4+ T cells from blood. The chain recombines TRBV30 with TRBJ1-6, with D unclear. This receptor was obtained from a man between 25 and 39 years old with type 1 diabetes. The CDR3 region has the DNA TGTGCCTGGAGTGTGAAGAATTCACCCCTCCACTTT. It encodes CAWSVKNSPLHF.